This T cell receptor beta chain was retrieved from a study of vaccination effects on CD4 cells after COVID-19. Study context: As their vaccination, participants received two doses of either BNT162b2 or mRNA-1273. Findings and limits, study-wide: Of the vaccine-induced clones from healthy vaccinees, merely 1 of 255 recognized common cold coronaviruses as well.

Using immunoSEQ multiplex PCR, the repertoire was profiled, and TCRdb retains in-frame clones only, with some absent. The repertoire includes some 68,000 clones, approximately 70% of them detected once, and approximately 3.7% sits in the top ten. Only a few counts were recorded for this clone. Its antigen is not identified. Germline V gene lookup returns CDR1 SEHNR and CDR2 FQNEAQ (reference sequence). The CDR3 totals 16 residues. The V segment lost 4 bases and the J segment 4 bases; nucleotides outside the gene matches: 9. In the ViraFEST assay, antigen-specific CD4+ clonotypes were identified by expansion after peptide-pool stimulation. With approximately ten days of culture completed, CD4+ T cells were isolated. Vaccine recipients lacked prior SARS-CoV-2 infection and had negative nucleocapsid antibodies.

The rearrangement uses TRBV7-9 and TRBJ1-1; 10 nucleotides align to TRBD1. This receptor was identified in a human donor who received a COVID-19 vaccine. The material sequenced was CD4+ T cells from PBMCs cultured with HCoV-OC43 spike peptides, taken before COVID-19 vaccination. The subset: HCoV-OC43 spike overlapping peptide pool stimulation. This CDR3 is CASSSGTGAEGTEAFF. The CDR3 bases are TGTGCCAGCAGCTCCGGGACAGGGGCAGAGGGCACTGAAGCTTTCTTT.